This TCR beta chain was sequenced for a study of blood T cell repertoires in COVID-19. Study context: Italy, Spain and the United States were the sources of the convalescent and acute COVID-19 samples.

Germline lookup yields CDR1 MNHEY and CDR2 SMNVEV (reference sequence). V was pared by 4 bases and J by 4 bases, with 9 bases between. The CDR3 is made up of 13 amino acids. Authors' analysis steps: Amplification of reference gene primers provided the estimated nucleated cell counts. The table came from immunoSEQ multiplex PCR; TCRdb's copy has only in-frame clones and leaves some out. The V and J calls and the clone size are those of that table, but D and trimming were determined from the DNA. The table shows approximately 140,000 clones, with 70% to 80% occurring only once. V is TRBV27 and J is TRBJ2-3; no reliable D call. Sample: peripheral blood. The sequence came from a man between 60 and 75 years old with acute or convalescent COVID-19. The CDR3 DNA reads TGTGCCAGCAGTTGGATCCGGGCAGATACGCAGTATTTT. It codes for CASSWIRADTQYF.